This T cell receptor beta chain was recorded in a study of blood T cells in healthy people across ages. Study conclusions and caveats: Greater diversity and more naive CD4+ cells were seen in long-lived donors than in aged donors. Leaving the PBMCs unsorted stopped any conclusive comparison of naive versus antigen-experienced cells.

The use of a sample-barcoded 5' primer and a J-beta primer mix characterized a second PCR of roughly 6 to 11 cycles. A single record per CDR3 protein comes from TCRdb applying MiXCR to the 5' RACE reads. There are about 640,000 distinct CDR3 sequences in the sample; 58% occur only once, and around 37% lies in the top ten. To note about this clonotype: Its matching antigen is unknown.

The V segment lost 6 bases and the J segment 5 bases; nucleotides outside the gene matches: 3. Germline lookup yields CDR1 SSHAT and CDR2 FNYEAQ (reference sequence). The CDR3 runs to 13 residues. The chain is built from TRBV7-7 and TRBJ2-1, with TRBD1 matching over 8 bases. Sequencing used blood. This receptor was identified in a man between 60 and 75 years old in good health. The CDR3, as DNA: TGTGCCAGCAGTTCGGACAGGGACAATGAGCAGTTCTTC. Translated, it gives CASSSDRDNEQFF.